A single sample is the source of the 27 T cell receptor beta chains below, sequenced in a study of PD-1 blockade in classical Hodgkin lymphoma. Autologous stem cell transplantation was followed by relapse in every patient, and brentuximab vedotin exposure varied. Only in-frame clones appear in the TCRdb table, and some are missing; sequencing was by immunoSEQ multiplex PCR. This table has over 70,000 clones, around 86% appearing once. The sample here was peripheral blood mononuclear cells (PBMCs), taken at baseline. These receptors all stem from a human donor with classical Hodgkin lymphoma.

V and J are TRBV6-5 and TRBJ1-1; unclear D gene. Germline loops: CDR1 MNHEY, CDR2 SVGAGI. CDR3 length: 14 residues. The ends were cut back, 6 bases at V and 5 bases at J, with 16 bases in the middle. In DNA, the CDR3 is TGTGCCAGCAGCCCAGTTTTTACGGGGACTGAAGCTTTCTTT. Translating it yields CASSPVFTGTEAFF.

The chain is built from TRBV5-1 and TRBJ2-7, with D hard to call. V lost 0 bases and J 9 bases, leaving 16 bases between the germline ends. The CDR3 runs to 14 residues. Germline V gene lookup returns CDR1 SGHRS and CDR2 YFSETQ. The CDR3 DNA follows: TGCGCCAGCAGCTTGGACCCCGGGCTCCCCGGGCAGTACTTC. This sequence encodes CASSLDPGLPGQYF.

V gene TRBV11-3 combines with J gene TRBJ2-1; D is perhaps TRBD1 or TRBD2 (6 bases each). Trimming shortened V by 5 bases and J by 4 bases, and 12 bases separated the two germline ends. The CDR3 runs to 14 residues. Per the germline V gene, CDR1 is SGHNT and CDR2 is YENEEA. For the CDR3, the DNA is TGTGCCAGCAGCGGAGGGGGGATATACAATGAGCAGTTCTTC. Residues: CASSGGGIYNEQFF.

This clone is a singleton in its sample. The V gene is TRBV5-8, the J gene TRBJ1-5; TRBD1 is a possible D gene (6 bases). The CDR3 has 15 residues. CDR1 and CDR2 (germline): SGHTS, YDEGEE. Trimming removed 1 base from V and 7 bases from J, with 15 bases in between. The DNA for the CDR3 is TGTGCCAGCAGCTTGTTTCAAGGCACAGGGCAGCCCCAGCATTTT. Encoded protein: CASSLFQGTGQPQHF.

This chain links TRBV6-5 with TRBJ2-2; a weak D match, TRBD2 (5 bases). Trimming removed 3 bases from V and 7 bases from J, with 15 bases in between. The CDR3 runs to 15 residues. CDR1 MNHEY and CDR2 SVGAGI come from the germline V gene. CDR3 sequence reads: CASSYGEWTVGELFF. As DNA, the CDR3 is TGTGCCAGCAGTTATGGGGAGTGGACCGTCGGGGAGCTGTTTTTT.

DNA for the CDR3: TGTGCCAGCAGCCAAGAACTAGCGGGAGGGCCTTGGACAGATACGCAGTATTTT. Amino acids: CASSQELAGGPWTDTQYF. V gene TRBV4-2 combines with J gene TRBJ2-3; 13 bases are shared with TRBD2. Trimming at V came to 0 bases and at J to 3 bases, leaving 6 bases not matched to a gene. Germline values: CDR1 LGHNA, CDR2 YNFKEQ. The CDR3 loop spans 18 amino acids.

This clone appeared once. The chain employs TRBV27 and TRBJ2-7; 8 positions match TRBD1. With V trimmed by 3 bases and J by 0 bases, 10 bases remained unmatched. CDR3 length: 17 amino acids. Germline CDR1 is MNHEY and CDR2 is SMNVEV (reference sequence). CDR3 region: CASSFLPYRGNSYEQYF. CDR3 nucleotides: TGTGCCAGCAGTTTTCTACCCTACAGGGGGAACTCCTACGAGCAGTACTTC.

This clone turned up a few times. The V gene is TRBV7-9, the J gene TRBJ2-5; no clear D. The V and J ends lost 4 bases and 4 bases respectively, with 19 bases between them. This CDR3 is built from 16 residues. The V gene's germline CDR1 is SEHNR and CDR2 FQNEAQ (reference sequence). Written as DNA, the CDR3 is TGTGCCAGCAGCTCGTCAGGTGCTTTGGTCGGAGAGACCCAGTACTTC. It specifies CASSSSGALVGETQYF.

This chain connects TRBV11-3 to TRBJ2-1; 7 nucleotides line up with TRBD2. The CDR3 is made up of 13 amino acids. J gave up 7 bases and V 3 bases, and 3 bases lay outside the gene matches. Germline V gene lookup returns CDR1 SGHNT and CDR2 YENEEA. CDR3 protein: CASSLQGGNEQFF. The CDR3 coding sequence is TGTGCCAGCAGCTTGCAGGGAGGGAATGAGCAGTTCTTC.

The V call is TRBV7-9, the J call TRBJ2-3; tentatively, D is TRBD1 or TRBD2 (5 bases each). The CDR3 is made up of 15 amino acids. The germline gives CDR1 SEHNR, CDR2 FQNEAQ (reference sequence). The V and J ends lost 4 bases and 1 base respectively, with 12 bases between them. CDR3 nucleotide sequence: TGTGCCAGCAGCTGGGGCGAGGGGCGCACAGATACGCAGTATTTT. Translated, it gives CASSWGEGRTDTQYF.

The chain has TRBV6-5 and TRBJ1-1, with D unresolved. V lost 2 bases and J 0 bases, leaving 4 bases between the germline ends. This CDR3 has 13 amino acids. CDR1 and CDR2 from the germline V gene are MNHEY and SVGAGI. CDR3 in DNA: TGTGCCAGCAGTTACGTCATGAACACTGAAGCTTTCTTT. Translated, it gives CASSYVMNTEAFF.

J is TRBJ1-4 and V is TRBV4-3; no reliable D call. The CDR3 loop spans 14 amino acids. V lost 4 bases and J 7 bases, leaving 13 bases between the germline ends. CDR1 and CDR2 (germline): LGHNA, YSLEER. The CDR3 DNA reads TGCGCCAGCAGCCCGGGAGCAGACGTTGAAAAACTGTTTTTT. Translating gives CASSPGADVEKLFF.

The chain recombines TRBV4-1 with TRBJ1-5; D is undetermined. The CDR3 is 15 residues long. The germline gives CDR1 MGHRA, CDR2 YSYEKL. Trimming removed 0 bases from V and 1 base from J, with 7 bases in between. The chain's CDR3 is CASSQESASNQPQHF. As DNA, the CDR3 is TGCGCCAGCAGCCAAGAAAGCGCGAGCAATCAGCCCCAGCATTTT.

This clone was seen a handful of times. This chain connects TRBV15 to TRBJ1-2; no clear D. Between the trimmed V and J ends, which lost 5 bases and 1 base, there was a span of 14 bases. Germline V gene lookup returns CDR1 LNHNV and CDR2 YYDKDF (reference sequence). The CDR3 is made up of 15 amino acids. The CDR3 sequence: CATSPGRGFNYGYTF. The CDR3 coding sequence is TGTGCCACCAGCCCCGGACGGGGATTTAACTATGGCTACACCTTC.

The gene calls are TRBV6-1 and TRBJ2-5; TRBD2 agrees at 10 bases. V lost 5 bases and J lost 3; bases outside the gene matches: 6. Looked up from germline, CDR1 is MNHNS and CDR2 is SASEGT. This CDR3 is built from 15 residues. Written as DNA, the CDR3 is TGTGCCAGCAGTATGACTAGCGGGCTTAAAGAGACCCAGTACTTC. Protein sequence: CASSMTSGLKETQYF.

This chain's CDR3 is CASSQVARGGSSYNEQFF. As DNA, the CDR3 is TGCGCCAGCAGCCAAGTAGCTAGGGGCGGGAGCTCCTACAATGAGCAGTTCTTC. This chain connects TRBV4-1 to TRBJ2-1; TRBD2 matches 7 bases. After removal of 1 base from V and 0 bases from J, the junction contained 9 bases not matched to a gene. The CDR3 sequence is 18 residues long. The germline CDR1 and CDR2 sequences are MGHRA and YSYEKL.

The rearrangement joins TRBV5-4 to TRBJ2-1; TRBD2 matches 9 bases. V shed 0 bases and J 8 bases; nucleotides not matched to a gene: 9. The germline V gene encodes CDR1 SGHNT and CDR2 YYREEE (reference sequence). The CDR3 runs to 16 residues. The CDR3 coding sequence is TGTGCCAGCAGCTTGGTGGGGATAGCGGGAGCGGATGAGCAGTTCTTC. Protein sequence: CASSLVGIAGADEQFF.

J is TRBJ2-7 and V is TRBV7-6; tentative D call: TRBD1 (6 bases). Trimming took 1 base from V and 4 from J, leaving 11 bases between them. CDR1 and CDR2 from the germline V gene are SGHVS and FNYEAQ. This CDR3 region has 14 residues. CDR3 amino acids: CASSLGRGGYEQYF. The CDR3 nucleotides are TGTGCCAGCAGCTTAGGGAGAGGGGGATACGAGCAGTACTTC. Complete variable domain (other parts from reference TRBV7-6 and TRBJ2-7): GAGVSQSPRYKVTKRGQDVALRCDPISGHVSLYWYRQALGQGPEFLTYFNYEAQQDKSGLPNDRFSAERPEGSISTLTIQRTEQRDSAMYRCASSLGRGGYEQYFGPGTRLTVT.

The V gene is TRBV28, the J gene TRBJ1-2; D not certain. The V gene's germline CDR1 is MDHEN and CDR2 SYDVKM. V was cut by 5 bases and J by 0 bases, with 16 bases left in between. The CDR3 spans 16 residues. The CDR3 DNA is TGTGCCAGCAGTCGAACGAACCCCGGGGCTAACTATGGCTACACCTTC. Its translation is CASSRTNPGANYGYTF.

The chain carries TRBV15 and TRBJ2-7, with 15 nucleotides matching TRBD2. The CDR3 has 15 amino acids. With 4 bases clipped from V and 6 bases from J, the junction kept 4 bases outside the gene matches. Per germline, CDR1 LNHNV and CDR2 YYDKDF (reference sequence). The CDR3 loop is CATSMGLAGGVEQYF. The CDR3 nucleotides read TGTGCCACCAGCATGGGACTAGCGGGAGGTGTCGAGCAGTACTTC.

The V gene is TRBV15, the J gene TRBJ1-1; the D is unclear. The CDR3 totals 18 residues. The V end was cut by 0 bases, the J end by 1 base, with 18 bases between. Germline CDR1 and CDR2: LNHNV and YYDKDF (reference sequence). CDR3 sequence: CATSRDSGRHSRNTEAFF. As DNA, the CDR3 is TGTGCCACCAGCAGAGATAGTGGTAGACACTCTCGGAACACTGAAGCTTTCTTT.

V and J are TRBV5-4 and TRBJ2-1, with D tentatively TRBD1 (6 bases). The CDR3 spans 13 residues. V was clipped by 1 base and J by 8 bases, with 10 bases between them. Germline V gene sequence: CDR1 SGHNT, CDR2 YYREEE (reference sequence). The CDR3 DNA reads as TGTGCCAGCAGCTTGCGAGCAGGGGATGAGCAGTTCTTC. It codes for CASSLRAGDEQFF.

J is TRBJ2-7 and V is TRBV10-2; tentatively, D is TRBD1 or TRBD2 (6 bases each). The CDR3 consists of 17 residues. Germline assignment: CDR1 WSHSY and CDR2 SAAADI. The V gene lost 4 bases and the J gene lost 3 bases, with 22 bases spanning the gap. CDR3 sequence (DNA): TGCGCCAGCAGTGTATTAGGGGGGCGGGATTGGGTCTACGAGCAGTACTTC. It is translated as CASSVLGGRDWVYEQYF.

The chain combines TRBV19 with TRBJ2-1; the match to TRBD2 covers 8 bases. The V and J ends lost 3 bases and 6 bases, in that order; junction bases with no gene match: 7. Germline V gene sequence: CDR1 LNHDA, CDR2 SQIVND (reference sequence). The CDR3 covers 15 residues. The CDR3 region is CASSIWTSPSNEQFF. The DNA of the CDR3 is TGTGCCAGTAGTATCTGGACTAGCCCTTCCAATGAGCAGTTCTTC.

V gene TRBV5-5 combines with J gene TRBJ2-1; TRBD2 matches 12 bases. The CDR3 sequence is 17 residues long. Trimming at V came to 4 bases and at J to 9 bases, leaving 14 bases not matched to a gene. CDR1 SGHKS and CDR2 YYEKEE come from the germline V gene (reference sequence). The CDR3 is CASSPIPTSGSVIEQFF. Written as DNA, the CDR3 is TGTGCCAGCAGCCCGATCCCGACTAGCGGGAGCGTCATTGAGCAGTTCTTC.

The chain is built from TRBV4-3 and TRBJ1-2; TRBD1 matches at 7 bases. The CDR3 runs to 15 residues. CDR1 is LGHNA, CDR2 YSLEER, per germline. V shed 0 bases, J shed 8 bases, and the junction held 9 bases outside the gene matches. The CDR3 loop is CASSQDQGGGLGYTF. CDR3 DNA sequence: TGCGCCAGCAGCCAAGATCAGGGAGGGGGCTTGGGCTACACCTTC.

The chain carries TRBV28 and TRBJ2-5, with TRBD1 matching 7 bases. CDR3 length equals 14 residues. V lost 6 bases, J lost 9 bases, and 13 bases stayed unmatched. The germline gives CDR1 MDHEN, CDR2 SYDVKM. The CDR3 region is CASSWDSPQGAQYF. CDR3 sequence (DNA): TGTGCCAGCAGCTGGGACAGCCCCCAAGGGGCCCAGTACTTC. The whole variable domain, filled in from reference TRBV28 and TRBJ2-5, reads DVKVTQSSRYLVKRTGEKVFLECVQDMDHENMFWYRQDPGLGLRLIYFSYDVKMKEKGDIPEGYSVSREKKERFSLILESASTNQTSMYLCASSWDSPQGAQYFGPGTRLLVL.